This TCR beta chain was sequenced during a study of blood T cell repertoires in COVID-19. On the study more broadly: Researchers got acute and convalescent COVID-19 samples from the United States, Italy and Spain. In each case, the material was cDNA or gDNA derived from T cells, B-cell-depleted T cells, or PBMCs.

Libraries were prepared by immunoSEQ multiplex PCR; TCRdb keeps only in-frame clonotypes and omits some of them. The table records 40,000 or so clones, roughly 85% of them present only once. V lost 2 bases and J lost 6; bases outside the gene matches: 2. The V gene's germline CDR1 is SGHRS and CDR2 YFSETQ. The CDR3 is made up of 14 amino acids. The sample consisted of peripheral blood. The TCR sequence derives from a man aged 55 to 70 with active COVID-19. This chain connects TRBV5-1 to TRBJ1-2; 12 bases fit TRBD1. The CDR3 sequence is CASSFGTGGDGYTF. The CDR3 bases are TGCGCCAGCAGCTTTGGGACAGGGGGCGATGGCTACACCTTC. Together with reference TRBV5-1 and TRBJ1-2, the CDR3 gives the full variable domain: KAGVTQTPRYLIKTRGQQVTLSCSPISGHRSVSWYQQTPGQGLQFLFEYFSETQRNKGNFPGRFSGRQFSNSRSEMNVSTLELGDSALYLCASSFGTGGDGYTFGSGTRLTVV.